This TCR beta chain was captured by sequencing in a study of CD8+CD57+ T cells in acquired aplastic anemia. Overall study: DNA per sorted CD4+ or CD8+ sample ranged 0.2 to 27.4 ug, averaging approximately 3.3 ug.

About this clonotype: The antigen is not known.

Researchers used genomic DNA as the template to profile TCR beta VDJ and CDR3. Each CDR3 protein is one row after TCRdb ran MiXCR on the reads. The repertoire holds approximately 190,000 distinct CDR3 sequences, 64% seen once, with 46% in the top ten. Germline V CDR1 and CDR2: SEHNR, FQNEAQ (reference sequence). The CDR3 is made up of 13 amino acids. Trimming removed 7 bases at V and 2 bases at J, with 11 bases between. The study, taken as a whole, reports: No significant patient-versus-control difference appeared in CD8+ Simpson's diversity.

The TCR sequence derives from a human donor with severe aplastic anemia or a healthy control (not recorded which). The V call is TRBV7-9, the J call TRBJ1-2; D gene unclear. Sample: sorted CD4+, CD8+, or CD8+CD57+ T cells (not recorded which) from PBMCs. The CDR3 protein is CASNLGRNYGYTF. CDR3 in DNA: TGTGCCAGCAACCTGGGCCGAAACTATGGCTACACCTTC.